This T cell receptor beta chain was captured in a study of graft-versus-host responses after intestinal transplantation. The overall study: Grafts that recipients had were multivisceral, liver-intestinal, or isolated intestinal transplants. Uniformly, recipients were administered anti-thymocyte globulin induction with subsequent tacrolimus and steroids for about 3 years. Study-wide results and caveats: Recipient marrow contained GvH clones, some of which appeared first in ileum or blood. Individuals carrying graft-donor T cell macrochimerism showed high graft-versus-host to host-versus-graft clonal ratios in allografts.

Only in-frame clones appear in the TCRdb table, and some are missing; sequencing was by immunoSEQ multiplex PCR. The sample shows roughly 39,000 clones, about 95% of them seen only once. V lost 0 bases, J lost 7 bases, and 12 bases lay in between. CDR3 size: 14 residues. Germline CDR1 is MRHNA and CDR2 is SNTAGT. In its sample, this clone was seen once. Its cognate antigen is unknown. Sample: unstimulated CD8+ T cells sorted from spleen or lymph node cells, taken before transplant. This receptor was identified in a human donor who was the organ donor for an intestinal transplant. J is TRBJ1-2 and V is TRBV6-4, with D perhaps matching TRBD1 (6 bases). The DNA for the CDR3 is TGTGCCAGCAGTGACTCGACTCAGGGGTCTGGCTACACCTTC. Its protein product is CASSDSTQGSGYTF.